The 3 T cell receptor beta chains below were found in one sample sequenced in a study of blood T cell repertoires in COVID-19. Assay used: immunoSEQ multiplex PCR; TCRdb lists only in-frame clones, some missing. The table includes 100,000 to 150,000 clones, about 85% detected once. The sequencing input was peripheral blood. The receptors derive from a human donor in a cohort sampled during active COVID-19.

The rearrangement joins TRBV11-2 to TRBJ2-6, with D unclear. The germline gives CDR1 SGHAT, CDR2 FQNNGV. The CDR3 spans 17 residues. Trimming removed 0 bases from V and 0 bases from J, with 9 bases in between. As DNA, the CDR3 is TGTGCCAGCAGCTTAGATCGAACCAGCTCTGGGGCCAACGTCCTGACTTTC. It codes for CASSLDRTSSGANVLTF.

V is TRBV7-6 and J is TRBJ2-5; perhaps TRBD1 as D (6 bases). The V and J ends lost 1 base and 5 bases respectively, with 11 bases between them. There are 14 residues in the CDR3. Looked up from germline, CDR1 is SGHVS and CDR2 is FNYEAQ. This CDR3 is CASSLGTARETQYF. DNA of the CDR3: TGTGCCAGCAGCTTAGGGACAGCCCGGGAGACCCAGTACTTC.

The V and J genes are TRBV29-1 and TRBJ1-2; D is perhaps TRBD1 (5 bases). Per germline, CDR1 SQVTM and CDR2 ANQGSEA. The CDR3 length is 12 residues. V was pared by 7 bases and J by 3 bases, with 12 bases between. The CDR3 here is CSARPGDYGYTF. The CDR3 DNA reads TGCAGCGCCAGACCGGGGGACTATGGCTACACCTTC.